What follows describes a single T cell receptor beta chain. These data originate in a study of OX40 agonist ivuxolimab in advanced cancers. Background on the study: The patients received ivuxolimab by intravenous route every 2 weeks at 0.01 to 10 mg/kg. Patients with hepatocellular carcinoma, melanoma, renal cell or head and neck cancer made up the dose-escalation patients. Subjects had a mean age of approximately 60 years, with a range of about 23 to 79; around 84% were male.

The ends lost 1 base at V and 3 bases at J; junction bases unmatched: 4. The germline gives CDR1 SGDLS, CDR2 YYNGEE. This CDR3 is 15 amino acids long. Here immunoSEQ multiplex PCR was the method, and the copy in TCRdb shows in-frame clones only, minus some. The sample shows about 86,000 clones, roughly nine tenths of them seen only once. This rearrangement joins TRBV9 to TRBJ2-7; 10 nucleotides line up with TRBD2. Material: CD4+ or CD8+ T cells sorted from blood, obtained in a trial of the OX40 agonist ivuxolimab. This TCR was recovered from an adult with an advanced solid tumor such as melanoma, head and neck, liver or kidney cancer. The CDR3 protein is CASSVSGTSDYEQYF. The CDR3 DNA follows: TGTGCCAGCAGCGTATCGGGGACTAGCGACTACGAGCAGTACTTC.